Listed here are 26 T cell receptor beta chains from one sample, sequenced in a study of T cell clonality in common variable immunodeficiency. Measured with immunoSEQ multiplex PCR; TCRdb has only the in-frame clones, and not every one. Altogether about 43,000 clones were found in the sample, and no singletons occur. Sequenced sample: peripheral blood mononuclear cells. The receptors here all came from a person between 18 and 75 years old in good health.

In its sample, this clone was seen many times. The CDR3 goes on 3 residues after the read ends, and that part is filled in from the germline J gene. The sample contains more than one DNA sequence encoding this CDR3. The chain has TRBV7-8 and TRBJ2-7, with 7 positions matching TRBD1. The V gene end was trimmed by 5 bases and the J gene end by 4 bases; junction bases not matched to a gene: 11. Looked up from germline, CDR1 is SGHVS and CDR2 is FQNEAQ. This CDR3 is 15 amino acids long. The CDR3 is CASSLLQGFAYEQYF. The sequenced CDR3 bases are TGTGCCAGCAGCCTGTTACAGGGGTTTGCGTACGAG.

The table lists this clone with many counts. The read ends 3 residues early relative to the CDR3; the germline J gene fills the gap. The chain couples TRBV20-1 to TRBJ2-7; the D gene is possibly TRBD1 (5 bases). V shed 6 bases and J shed 3 bases, with 15 bases lying between them. Germline loops: CDR1 DFQATT, CDR2 SNEGSKA (reference sequence). The CDR3 is 13 residues long. The sequenced CDR3 bases are TGCAGTGCGAGGCAGGGCTTGGTCTACGAG. Amino acids: CSARQGLVYE. The full CDR3 sequence reads CSARQGLVYEQYF.

Many counts were recorded for this clone. The read ends 3 residues before the CDR3 terminus; that terminus is restored from the germline J gene. The V call is TRBV2, the J call TRBJ2-7; TRBD1 aligns across 10 bases. Germline CDR1 is SNHLY and CDR2 is FYNNEI. This CDR3 is built from 15 residues. Trimming at V came to 3 bases and at J to 2 bases, leaving 4 bases not matched to a gene. The CDR3 is CASSDTGQGAYEQYF. The covered CDR3 bases are TGTGCCAGCAGTGATACCGGACAGGGGGCCTACGAG.

The sample holds many counts of this clone. Its ends do not fully match the called genes, so a read error is possible. The CDR3 DNA, read in part, is TGCGCCAGCAGCCAAGATTCGTACAGGGGGGGAATTGGC. It encodes CASSQDSYRGGIG. The complete CDR3 sequence is CASSQDSYRGGIGYTF. V and J are TRBV4-2 and TRBJ1-2; 8 nucleotides agree with TRBD1. The CDR3 goes on 3 residues after the read ends, and that part is filled in from the germline J gene. The V gene's germline CDR1 is LGHNA and CDR2 YNFKEQ. The CDR3 length is 16 residues.

This clone was recorded at least ten times. The read halts 3 residues ahead of the CDR3 end, with the missing end drawn from the germline J gene. The chain employs TRBV2 and TRBJ1-2, with TRBD1 as a possible D gene (5 bases). The CDR3 extends over 13 amino acids. The V gene lost 4 bases and the J gene lost 4 bases, with 10 bases spanning the gap. Germline loops: CDR1 SNHLY, CDR2 FYNNEI. The CDR3 bases that were read are TGTGCCAGCAGTGTTACCGGGGGCTATGGC. This translates into CASSVTGGYG. The CDR3 as a whole reads CASSVTGGYGYTF. The variable domain in full, completed from reference TRBV2 and TRBJ1-2, reads EPEVTQTPSHQVTQMGQEVILRCVPISNHLYFYWYRQILGQKVEFLVSFYNNEISEKSEIFDDQFSVERPDGSNFTLKIRSTKLEDSAMYFCASSVTGGYGYTFGSGTRLTVV.

This clone was seen repeatedly, ten times or more. The CDR3 end falls 3 residues outside the read, so it is completed with the germline J gene. The chain couples TRBV7-2 to TRBJ1-1; D gene uncertain. The CDR3 loop spans 15 amino acids. The V end lost 1 base, the J end lost 1 base, and 10 bases lay between the germline ends. The germline gives CDR1 SGHTA, CDR2 FQGNSA. The DNA read from the CDR3 is TGTGCCAGCAGCTTAGGTATAGAGCGGAACACTGAA. Protein product: CASSLGIERNTE. The whole CDR3 sequence reads CASSLGIERNTEAFF.

This clone was recorded at least ten times. The read is 3 residues too short to cover the CDR3 end, so that end is filled in from the germline J gene. The genes are TRBV20-1 and TRBJ2-3; 15 bases are shared with TRBD2. Germline CDR1 DFQATT, CDR2 SNEGSKA (reference sequence). V gave up 1 base and J gave up 6 bases; unmatched junction bases: 11. The CDR3 consists of 18 residues. CDR3 bases read: TGCAGTGCTAGAGCCCCGGGGGGACTAGCGGGAGGCTTCGATACG. Amino acid sequence: CSARAPGGLAGGFDT. The full-length CDR3 reads as CSARAPGGLAGGFDTQYF.

In the case of this clone: The read ends 3 residues shy of where the CDR3 ends; the end is completed using the germline J gene. The chain couples TRBV5-1 to TRBJ2-7, with D unresolved. This CDR3 is built from 13 residues. V lost 0 bases, J lost 6 bases, and 10 bases lay in between. CDR1 is SGHRS and CDR2 is YFSETQ in the germline V gene. This CDR3 is CASSLVPPSEQYF. The sequenced CDR3 bases are TGCGCCAGCAGCTTGGTGCCTCCCAGCGAG.

Ten or more counts support this clone. The CDR3 end is not reached by the read, which stops 3 residues before it; the germline J gene fills it in. The chain recombines TRBV19 with TRBJ2-2, with D maybe TRBD2 (6 bases). This CDR3 spans 16 amino acids. The V end lost 3 bases, the J end lost 3 bases, and 14 bases lay between the germline ends. Germline loops: CDR1 LNHDA, CDR2 SQIVND (reference sequence). Incomplete CDR3 DNA: TGTGCCAGTAGTATGGCTAGGGCGGGGTACACCGGGGAG. It codes for CASSMARAGYTGE. The CDR3 in its entirety is CASSMARAGYTGELFF.

Details on this clone: The CDR3 end is not reached by the read, which stops 3 residues before it; the germline J gene fills it in. The chain recombines TRBV2 with TRBJ1-3, with TRBD1 identical over 10 bases. The CDR3 contains 16 residues. CDR1 is SNHLY, CDR2 FYNNEI, per germline. V trimming: 6 bases; J trimming: 4 bases; junction bases outside the gene matches: 9. CDR3 region: CASRDAGTGVGNTIYF. The DNA read from the CDR3 is TGTGCCAGCAGAGATGCCGGGACAGGGGTCGGAAACACC.

In its sample, this clone was seen many times. Read coverage stops 3 residues before the CDR3 terminus; the germline J gene supplies the remainder. The chain couples TRBV6-2 or TRBV6-3 to TRBJ2-5; D possibly corresponds to TRBD2 (5 bases). CDR3 length equals 13 residues. Germline CDR1 reads MNHEY; CDR2 reads SVGEGT. V was cut by 4 bases and J by 2 bases, with 8 bases left in between. The part of the CDR3 DNA that was read is TGTGCCAGCAGTTCTGGACTTCAAGAGACC. As protein: CASSSGLQET. The whole CDR3 sequence is CASSSGLQETQYF.

Points on this clone: Read sequence stops 3 residues before the CDR3 end, and the germline J gene provides the missing end. V usage is TRBV7-2 and J usage is TRBJ2-3; D may be TRBD2 (6 bases). The V gene lost 1 base and the J gene lost 8 bases, with 16 bases spanning the gap. CDR1 SGHTA and CDR2 FQGNSA come from the germline V gene. The CDR3 consists of 15 residues. Partial CDR3 DNA: TGTGCCAGCAGCTTAGGACTAGATCGAGCAGGTACG. It is translated as CASSLGLDRAGT. The CDR3 in full is CASSLGLDRAGTQYF.

This clone came up a few times. The read is 3 residues too short to cover the CDR3 end, so that end is filled in from the germline J gene. The V call is TRBV19, the J call TRBJ2-1, with a tentative D call TRBD2 (6 bases). V was clipped by 3 bases and J by 6 bases, with 9 bases between them. The CDR3 runs 13 residues. Germline V gene data show CDR1 as LNHDA and CDR2 as SQIVND (reference sequence). CDR3: CASSITGGNEQFF. CDR3 DNA (partial): TGTGCCAGTAGTATCACCGGGGGCAATGAG.

This clone was seen at least ten times. The read finishes 3 residues shy of the CDR3 end, and the germline J gene is used to complete it. The chain recombines TRBV7-2 with TRBJ2-3; D perhaps matches TRBD2 (6 bases). Trimming shortened V by 4 bases and J by 6 bases, and 11 bases separated the two germline ends. Germline CDR1 and CDR2: SGHTA and FQGNSA. The CDR3 contains 13 residues. The CDR3 spells CASSYGSGDTQYF. The part of the CDR3 DNA that was read is TGTGCCAGCAGCTACGGGAGCGGGGATACG. Together with reference TRBV7-2 and TRBJ2-3, the CDR3 gives the full variable domain: GAGVSQSPSNKVTEKGKDVELRCDPISGHTALYWYRQSLGQGLEFLIYFQGNSAPDKSGLPSDRFSAERTGGSVSTLTIQRTQQEDSAVYLCASSYGSGDTQYFGPGTRLTVL.

This clone was seen repeatedly, ten times or more. The sequence runs out 3 residues before the end of the CDR3; the remainder is reconstructed from the germline J gene. The genes are TRBV7-9 and TRBJ1-2; no clear D gene. The V end was cut by 1 base, the J end by 6 bases, with 6 bases between. There are 12 residues in the CDR3. Germline V gene lookup returns CDR1 SEHNR and CDR2 FQNEAQ (reference sequence). This CDR3 reads CASSLDRDGYTF. CDR3 bases read: TGTGCCAGCAGCTTAGATAGGGATGGC.

This clone was detected many times. The CDR3 end lies 3 residues beyond the end of the read and is filled in from the germline J gene. J is TRBJ1-1 and V is TRBV30; D not certain. This CDR3 has 14 residues. Germline lookup yields CDR1 GTSNPN and CDR2 SVGIG (reference sequence). V was shortened by 0 bases and J by 2 bases, with 10 bases between the two germline ends. CDR3 sequence reads: CAWSVPRFNTEAFF. Incomplete CDR3 DNA: TGTGCCTGGAGTGTTCCCCGGTTTAACACTGAA.

This clone came up many times. One junction end does not reproduce the germline sequence, and a read error may be involved. The read halts 3 residues ahead of the CDR3 end, with the missing end drawn from the germline J gene. The rearrangement uses TRBV4-2 and TRBJ2-7, with a tentative D call TRBD1 (5 bases). The CDR3 totals 14 residues. The germline V gene encodes CDR1 LGHNA and CDR2 YNFKEQ. The CDR3 DNA, read in part, is TGCGCCAGCAGCCAAGACGGCAGGGCCTACGAG. Residues: CASSQDGRAYE. The whole CDR3 sequence is CASSQDGRAYEQYF.

The sample holds many counts of this clone. The read ends 3 residues early relative to the CDR3; the germline J gene fills the gap. This chain uses TRBV7-9 with TRBJ1-1; TRBD1 matches at 9 bases. The CDR3 has 14 amino acids. V was pared by 7 bases and J by 1 base, with 4 bases of the junction left unmatched. CDR1 and CDR2 from the germline V gene are SEHNR and FQNEAQ (reference sequence). CDR3 bases read: TGTGCCAGCACCTGGGGACAGGGGAACACTGAA. Translation gives CASTWGQGNTE. The entire CDR3 reads CASTWGQGNTEAFF.

This clone has at least ten counts. The DNA ends 3 residues before the CDR3 does, and the rest of the CDR3 is filled in from the germline J gene. The chain links TRBV5-4 to TRBJ1-1; 9 bases are shared with TRBD1. The trim removed 4 bases at V and 3 bases at J, leaving 7 bases unmatched. CDR1 SGHNT and CDR2 YYREEE come from the germline V gene (reference sequence). The CDR3 is made up of 15 amino acids. CDR3: CASSINRGLYTEAFF. The CDR3 bases that were read are TGTGCCAGCAGCATAAACAGGGGGCTGTACACTGAA. The variable domain in full, with the rest retrieved from reference TRBV5-4 and TRBJ1-1, is ETGVTQSPTHLIKTRGQQVTLRCSSQSGHNTVSWYQQALGQGPQFIFQYYREEENGRGNFPPRFSGLQFPNYSSELNVNALELDDSALYLCASSINRGLYTEAFFGQGTRLTVV.

This clone has ten or more counts. The read halts 3 residues ahead of the CDR3 end, with the missing end drawn from the germline J gene. The chain joins TRBV6-1 to TRBJ2-1; D is perhaps TRBD1 (6 bases). V lost 7 bases to trimming and J lost 8 bases, with 24 bases between them. Germline loops: CDR1 MNHNS, CDR2 SASEGT. This CDR3 contains 16 residues. The DNA read from the CDR3 is TGTGCCAGCATTGATGTCGGGACAATCGGCATCGATGAG. Translating gives CASIDVGTIGIDE. The entire CDR3 sequence reads CASIDVGTIGIDEQFF.

This clone was picked up many times. The read finishes 3 residues shy of the CDR3 end, and the germline J gene is used to complete it. The chain employs TRBV7-9 and TRBJ2-3, with 8 bases identical to TRBD1. This CDR3 comprises 14 residues. With 3 bases clipped from V and 2 bases from J, the junction kept 1 base outside the gene matches. CDR1 and CDR2 from the germline V gene are SEHNR and FQNEAQ (reference sequence). This CDR3 reads CASSLTGDTDTQYF. CDR3 bases read: TGTGCCAGCAGCTTGACAGGGGACACAGATACG. Full variable domain (rest looked up from reference TRBV7-9 and TRBJ2-3): DTGVSQNPRHKITKRGQNVTFRCDPISEHNRLYWYRQTLGQGPEFLTYFQNEAQLEKSRLLSDRFSAERPKGSFSTLEIQRTEQGDSAMYLCASSLTGDTDTQYFGPGTRLTVL.

This clone occurred a few times. The DNA read from the CDR3 is TGCGCCAGCAGCCAAGGGGGCGGGAATTCCTACAATGAC. This encodes CASSQGGGNSYND. The full CDR3 reads CASSQGGGNSYNDYTF. J is TRBJ1-2 and V is TRBV23-1; TRBD1 matches 7 bases. The DNA ends 3 residues before the CDR3 does, and the rest of the CDR3 is filled in from the germline J gene. TRBV23-1 belongs to the ORF category, with a function that is uncertain. The CDR3 contains 16 residues.

This clone was detected many times. The CDR3 end is not reached by the read, which stops 3 residues before it; the germline J gene fills it in. The rearrangement uses TRBV4-2 and TRBJ2-2, with 10 bases matching TRBD2. J gave up 4 bases and V 2 bases, and 10 bases lay outside the gene matches. The CDR3 loop spans 18 amino acids. Looked up from germline, CDR1 is LGHNA and CDR2 is YNFKEQ. The sequenced CDR3 bases are TGTGCCAGCAGCCAAAGGACGAGCGGGGGGGCAGTCACCGGGGAG. It encodes CASSQRTSGGAVTGE. The whole CDR3 reads CASSQRTSGGAVTGELFF.

This clone was detected ten times or more. The read halts 3 residues ahead of the CDR3 end, with the missing end drawn from the germline J gene. The chain joins TRBV9 to TRBJ2-3, with TRBD2 matching over 12 bases. J lost 4 bases, V lost 2 bases, and 2 bases had no gene match. CDR3 length: 15 amino acids. CDR1 is SGDLS, CDR2 YYNGEE, per germline. The CDR3 reads CASSVLAGGADTQYF. CDR3 DNA (partial): TGTGCCAGCAGCGTCCTAGCGGGGGGGGCAGATACG.

The table lists this clone with many counts. The observed sequence ends 3 residues before the CDR3 terminus, with the missing tail filled in from the germline J gene. V and J are TRBV5-6 and TRBJ1-1; D is unclear. The germline V and J ends were trimmed by 6 bases and 1 base, with 4 bases remaining between them. This CDR3 is 11 amino acids long. From germline, CDR1 is SGHDT and CDR2 YYEEEE. CDR3 bases read: TGTGCCAGCACCGGGAACACTGAA. Translation: CASTGNTE. Given in full, the CDR3 is CASTGNTEAFF.

This clone was seen repeatedly, ten times or more. The read terminates 3 residues before the CDR3 end, so the remaining end is supplied by the germline J gene. The chain is built from TRBV7-9 and TRBJ1-1; 8 nucleotides align to TRBD1. From germline, CDR1 is SEHNR and CDR2 FQNEAQ (reference sequence). Germline trimming cut 6 bases from V and 5 bases from J; bases unmatched to any gene: 5. The CDR3 spans 13 residues. Here the CDR3 reads CASRPDRETEAFF. Partial CDR3 DNA: TGTGCCAGCAGGCCGGACAGGGAGACTGAA.